The 29 T cell receptor beta chains below all came from one sample that was sequenced in a study of long-term antiretroviral therapy in people with HIV. Version v3.0 of the immunoSEQ assay was performed at survey level. Profiling relied on immunoSEQ multiplex PCR, and the TCRdb table lists in-frame clones only, not all of them. The data contain almost 30,000 clones, 93% of them singletons. The source material was unsorted PBMCs, sampled approximately 6.3 years after starting antiretroviral therapy. The receptors originated from a woman between 35 and 50 years old with HIV.

The chain uses TRBV5-5 and TRBJ1-2; D gene unclear. Germline assignment: CDR1 SGHKS and CDR2 YYEKEE (reference sequence). The V end was cut by 1 base, the J end by 7 bases, with 8 bases between. This CDR3 region has 12 residues. The CDR3 is CASSLTQFGYTF. The CDR3 coding sequence is TGTGCCAGCAGCTTGACCCAGTTTGGCTACACCTTC.

This chain joins TRBV30 and TRBJ2-7, with D unresolved. CDR3 length: 12 residues. Germline CDR1 and CDR2: GTSNPN and SVGIG (reference sequence). Trimming removed 2 bases from V and 6 bases from J, with 11 bases in between. CDR3 bases: TGTGCCTGGAGTAGAGGCTCAGGCGAGCAGTACTTC. Its protein is CAWSRGSGEQYF.

The rearrangement joins TRBV29-1 to TRBJ1-4; D unclear. Germline V lookup: CDR1 SQVTM, CDR2 ANQGSEA. V was cut by 3 bases and J by 3 bases, with 8 bases left in between. The CDR3 is 13 amino acids. The CDR3 DNA reads TGCAGCGTTGAGACCCCTGCTAATGAAAAACTGTTTTTT. This translates into CSVETPANEKLFF.

This chain's CDR3 is CAIRRDSLYGYTF. DNA of the CDR3: TGTGCCATCAGAAGGGACAGCCTCTATGGCTACACCTTC. The rearrangement uses TRBV10-3 and TRBJ1-2, with 7 positions matching TRBD1. The CDR3 covers 13 residues. From germline, CDR1 is ENHRY and CDR2 SYGVKD. V gave up 6 bases and J gave up 4 bases; unmatched junction bases: 5.

This rearrangement joins TRBV6-1 to TRBJ2-1; 8 bases are a match to TRBD1. Germline V gene lookup returns CDR1 MNHNS and CDR2 SASEGT. This CDR3 has 15 residues. The V gene end was trimmed by 8 bases and the J gene end by 4 bases; junction bases not matched to a gene: 10. This CDR3 reads CASAPDRGLYNEQFF. CDR3 nucleotide sequence: TGTGCCAGCGCCCCCGACAGGGGATTATACAATGAGCAGTTCTTC.

V gene TRBV4-2 combines with J gene TRBJ1-1, with TRBD1 matching 12 bases. Germline values: CDR1 LGHNA, CDR2 YNFKEQ. V lost 1 base to trimming and J lost 5 bases; unmatched junction nucleotides: 5. CDR3 size: 16 residues. Here the CDR3 reads CASSQGGTGGRTEAFF. CDR3 nucleotide sequence: TGTGCCAGCAGCCAAGGTGGGACAGGGGGCCGGACTGAAGCTTTCTTT.

The V gene is TRBV27, the J gene TRBJ2-7, with 9 bases fitting TRBD2. J gave up 6 bases and V 1 base, and 7 bases lay outside the gene matches. Germline CDR1 MNHEY, CDR2 SMNVEV (reference sequence). This CDR3 spans 15 amino acids. This CDR3 is CASSLWRGGTTEQYF. CDR3 DNA: TGTGCCAGCAGTTTATGGCGGGGGGGGACTACCGAGCAGTACTTC.

V gene TRBV6-1 combines with J gene TRBJ2-3; D may be TRBD1 (6 bases). V was clipped by 2 bases and J by 0 bases, with 21 bases between them. This CDR3 is 19 amino acids long. CDR1 and CDR2 (germline): MNHNS, SASEGT. CDR3 in DNA: TGTGCCAGCAGTGAAACCAACCCCTTTATGGGGGCTAGCACAGATACGCAGTATTTT. Translating gives CASSETNPFMGASTDTQYF.

This clone came up a few times. V and J are TRBV19 and TRBJ1-2; D is ambiguous. Trimming stripped 5 bases from V and 0 bases from J, with 16 bases between. The germline V gene encodes CDR1 LNHDA and CDR2 SQIVND (reference sequence). The CDR3 contains 16 residues. The CDR3 sequence is CASSSTRASANYGYTF. CDR3 coding DNA: TGTGCCAGTAGTTCGACCCGGGCCTCAGCTAACTATGGCTACACCTTC.

The chain combines TRBV29-1 with TRBJ1-2; no firm D call. The CDR3 contains 13 residues. V was clipped by 5 bases and J by 4 bases, with 14 bases between them. The germline V gene has CDR1 SQVTM and CDR2 ANQGSEA. CDR3 DNA sequence: TGCAGCGTTAGGCCTGGGGATGGCTATGGCTACACCTTC. Residues: CSVRPGDGYGYTF.

This clone was recorded only once. The V and J genes are TRBV10-3 and TRBJ2-5; D unclear. Germline loops: CDR1 ENHRY, CDR2 SYGVKD. The CDR3 contains 13 residues. V was trimmed by 0 bases and J by 5 bases, leaving 7 bases between them. CDR3 DNA sequence: TGTGCCATCAGTGAGTCTAGTAGGGAGACCCAGTACTTC. Its translation: CAISESSRETQYF.

This clone was counted a single time. This chain links TRBV4-3 with TRBJ1-4; D is unresolved. The V gene lost 1 base and the J gene lost 8 bases, with 17 bases spanning the gap. CDR3 length equals 16 residues. Germline V lookup: CDR1 LGHNA, CDR2 YSLEER. DNA of the CDR3: TGCGCCAGCAGCCAAGGGGTTGCCCAAGATGGGGAAAAACTGTTTTTT. It is translated as CASSQGVAQDGEKLFF.

The gene calls are TRBV7-2 and TRBJ2-1; TRBD1 or TRBD2 may be the D gene (5 bases each). V lost 4 bases and J 0 bases, leaving 16 bases between the germline ends. CDR1 and CDR2 (germline): SGHTA, FQGNSA. The CDR3 has 17 residues. This chain's CDR3 is CASSSFFERGSYNEQFF. DNA of the CDR3: TGTGCCAGCAGCTCTTTTTTTGAGAGGGGCTCCTACAATGAGCAGTTCTTC.

The chain employs TRBV7-6 and TRBJ2-7, with D possibly being TRBD1 or TRBD2 (5 bases each). Trimming pared 5 bases from V and 1 base from J, leaving 18 bases between. There are 16 residues in the CDR3. CDR1 and CDR2 from the germline V gene are SGHVS and FNYEAQ. The CDR3: CASSTPGRRLSYEQYF. In DNA, the CDR3 is TGTGCCAGCAGCACACCGGGACGGCGTTTGTCCTACGAGCAGTACTTC.

V is TRBV6-5 and J is TRBJ1-2; 8 bases line up with TRBD1. The CDR3 has 13 amino acids. In germline, CDR1 is MNHEY, CDR2 SVGAGI. Trimming took 2 bases from V and 4 from J; bases not matched to a gene: 0. CDR3 protein: CASSYDRGYGYTF. Here the CDR3 DNA reads TGTGCCAGCAGTTACGACAGGGGCTATGGCTACACCTTC.

V is TRBV7-2 and J is TRBJ2-7, with TRBD1 identical over 10 bases. The germline gives CDR1 SGHTA, CDR2 FQGNSA. The ends lost 4 bases at V and 2 bases at J; junction bases unmatched: 11. The CDR3 contains 17 residues. DNA of the CDR3: TGTGCCAGCAGCTATCCGGGACAGGGGTCGCTGGCCTACGAGCAGTACTTC. Amino acids: CASSYPGQGSLAYEQYF.

The chain is built from TRBV30 and TRBJ1-4; 7 bases map to TRBD1. There are 15 residues in the CDR3. Germline V gives CDR1 GTSNPN, CDR2 SVGIG (reference sequence). Trimming at V came to 4 bases and at J to 5 bases, leaving 10 bases not matched to a gene. The CDR3 loop reads CAWTRGQRQNEKLFF. CDR3 in DNA: TGTGCCTGGACCAGGGGACAGCGCCAAAATGAAAAACTGTTTTTT. The full variable domain, in which reference TRBV30 and TRBJ1-4 provide the parts outside the CDR3, is SQTIHQWPATLVQPVGSPLSLECTVEGTSNPNLYWYRQAAGRGLQLLFYSVGIGQISSEVPQNLSASRPQDRQFILSSKKLLLSDSGFYLCAWTRGQRQNEKLFFGSGTQLSVL.

The V and J genes are TRBV7-2 and TRBJ1-3; weak D call: TRBD1 (5 bases). CDR1 SGHTA and CDR2 FQGNSA come from the germline V gene. V lost 5 bases and J lost 0, with 11 bases in between. CDR3 length equals 15 residues. CDR3 amino acids: CASSQQVYSGNTIYF. The CDR3 bases are TGTGCCAGCAGCCAACAGGTTTACTCTGGAAACACCATATATTTT.

This chain joins TRBV5-4 and TRBJ1-2; weak D call: TRBD1 (6 bases). Trimming removed 4 bases from V and 8 bases from J, with 18 bases in between. Germline CDR1 SGHNT, CDR2 YYREEE (reference sequence). The CDR3 is 14 residues long. The DNA of the CDR3 is TGTGCCAGCAGCCGAGGGGGGGGGTCGGAGGGCTACACCTTC. Protein: CASSRGGGSEGYTF.

The chain links TRBV19 to TRBJ1-4; a possible D gene is TRBD1 (6 bases). Germline CDR1 reads LNHDA; CDR2 reads SQIVND (reference sequence). The CDR3 has 15 amino acids. Trimming took off 5 bases at V and 4 bases at J, with 14 bases between the two ends. CDR3 amino acids: CASSLSRDNNEKLFF. The CDR3 nucleotides are TGTGCCAGTAGTCTCAGCCGGGACAATAATGAAAAACTGTTTTTT.

This chain links TRBV2 with TRBJ2-3; 7 nucleotides line up with TRBD1. The germline gives CDR1 SNHLY, CDR2 FYNNEI. The CDR3 extends over 13 amino acids. The ends lost 7 bases at V and 1 base at J; junction bases unmatched: 2. The CDR3 bases are TGTGCCAGCAACCAGGGGGGCACAGATACGCAGTATTTT. Translated: CASNQGGTDTQYF. Using reference TRBV2 and TRBJ2-3 for the parts outside the CDR3, the full variable domain is EPEVTQTPSHQVTQMGQEVILRCVPISNHLYFYWYRQILGQKVEFLVSFYNNEISEKSEIFDDQFSVERPDGSNFTLKIRSTKLEDSAMYFCASNQGGTDTQYFGPGTRLTVL.

As regards this clone: Its ends do not fully match the called genes, so a read error is possible. This chain uses TRBV5-1 with TRBJ2-7; 9 bases line up with TRBD1. CDR3 length: 15 amino acids. In germline, CDR1 is SGHRS, CDR2 YFSETQ. The CDR3 sequence is CASSLDAVQGAQAHF. The CDR3 nucleotides read TGCGCCAGCAGCTTGGACGCCGTACAGGGGGCGCAGGCCCACTTC.

This rearrangement joins TRBV27 to TRBJ2-7; tentatively, D is TRBD2 (7 bases). CDR1 is MNHEY, CDR2 SMNVEV, per germline (reference sequence). This CDR3 has 15 residues. V lost 2 bases and J 2 bases, leaving 13 bases between the germline ends. Here the CDR3 DNA reads TGTGCCAGCAGTTTAGGGGGGGCTTCCCCCTACGAGCAGTACTTC. Protein: CASSLGGASPYEQYF.

This clone was detected only once. V usage is TRBV7-3 and J usage is TRBJ2-1, with 10 bases aligning to TRBD2. Trimming took 5 bases from V and 8 from J; bases not matched to a gene: 15. The CDR3 covers 17 residues. Germline V lookup: CDR1 SGHTA, CDR2 FQGTGA. The CDR3 nucleotides are TGTGCCAGCAGCCCCACAGGGGGGACTAGCGTTATCTATGAGCAGTTCTTC. Protein: CASSPTGGTSVIYEQFF.

The rearrangement uses TRBV5-6 and TRBJ1-2; D is unresolved. V shed 6 bases and J shed 2 bases, with 11 bases lying between them. CDR3 length equals 13 residues. The germline gives CDR1 SGHDT, CDR2 YYEEEE. CDR3 DNA: TGTGCCAGCACGGACCTTATGAACTATGGCTACACCTTC. As protein: CASTDLMNYGYTF.

This chain joins TRBV6-6 and TRBJ1-2; 7 bases map to TRBD1. The CDR3 is made up of 15 amino acids. V lost 8 bases to trimming and J lost 0 bases; unmatched junction nucleotides: 9. Germline assignment: CDR1 MNHNY and CDR2 SVGAGI (reference sequence). The CDR3 loop reads CASRDSNPANYGYTF. The DNA for the CDR3 is TGTGCCAGCCGGGACAGCAACCCAGCTAACTATGGCTACACCTTC.

This rearrangement joins TRBV30 to TRBJ1-5; no clear D. Between the trimmed V and J ends, which lost 0 bases and 5 bases, there was a span of 11 bases. Germline CDR1 and CDR2: GTSNPN and SVGIG (reference sequence). The CDR3 consists of 14 residues. The CDR3 loop reads CAWSVWGVDQPQHF. The CDR3 DNA follows: TGTGCCTGGAGTGTATGGGGAGTAGATCAGCCCCAGCATTTT.

This chain joins TRBV6-5 and TRBJ1-2; no definite D call. Germline V gene sequence: CDR1 MNHEY, CDR2 SVGAGI. The CDR3 sequence is 13 residues long. V lost 3 bases and J 5 bases, leaving 10 bases between the germline ends. The CDR3 sequence: CASSYQITYGYTF. The CDR3 DNA reads TGTGCCAGCAGTTATCAGATTACATATGGCTACACCTTC.

The V gene is TRBV4-3, the J gene TRBJ1-2; D ambiguous. This CDR3 is 13 amino acids long. Germline-derived CDR1 and CDR2 are LGHNA and YSLEER. Trimming cost V 5 bases and J 8 bases, with 15 bases left between them. The CDR3 DNA sequence: TGCGCCAGCAGCTCAAGCGATTTCGGGGGCTACACCTTC. This codes for CASSSSDFGGYTF.